Many counts were recorded for the clone carrying this T cell receptor beta chain. A minimum of 6 micrograms of total RNA was extracted per sample. The authors ran a second PCR of 7 to 11 cycles using a sample-barcoded 5' primer and a J-beta primer mix. Through a template-switch adaptor with 12 random nucleotides, each cDNA molecule received a tag. One entry per CDR3 protein, called by TCRdb with MiXCR from the 5' RACE reads. The sample contains 600,000 or so distinct CDR3 sequences, 25% to 30% of which appear only once. The CDR3 extends over 13 amino acids. Trimming shortened V by 5 bases and J by 1 base, and 11 bases separated the two germline ends. The germline CDR1 and CDR2 sequences are DFQATT and SNEGSKA (reference sequence). This sample is part of a study of blood T cells in healthy people across ages.

The V and J genes are TRBV20-1 and TRBJ2-5; D not certain. The sample taken for sequencing was blood. This clonotype originated in a woman of 80 years or more in good health. This chain's CDR3 is CSAPGPVQETQYF. CDR3 sequence (DNA): TGCAGTGCTCCCGGGCCGGTCCAAGAGACCCAGTACTTC.